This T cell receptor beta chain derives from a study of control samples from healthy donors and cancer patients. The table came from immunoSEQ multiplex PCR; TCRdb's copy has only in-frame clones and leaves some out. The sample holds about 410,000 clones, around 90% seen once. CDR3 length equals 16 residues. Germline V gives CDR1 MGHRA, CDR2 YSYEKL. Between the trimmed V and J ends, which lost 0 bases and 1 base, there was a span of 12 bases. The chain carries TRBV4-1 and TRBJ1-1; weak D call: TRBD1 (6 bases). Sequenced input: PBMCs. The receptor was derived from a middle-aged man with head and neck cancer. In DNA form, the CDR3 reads TGCGCCAGCAGCCAAGATAGGGGGGATTGGAACACTGAAGCTTTCTTT. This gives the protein CASSQDRGDWNTEAFF.